This TCR beta chain was captured in a study of cytomegalovirus exposure and HLA in healthy donors. Study outcomes and limitations: Associated with cytomegalovirus, according to the listing, were around 170 TCR beta chains. Most TCR sequences showed up rarely, but some public TCRs showed up in many donors. CMV antigen specificity was confirmed in vitro for a few CMV-associated chains. In a later analysis, first-cohort TCR clusters were found to tend to co-occur in the 95 to 150 validation repertoires.

Some clones are missing from TCRdb's copy, which holds only in-frame ones; the method was immunoSEQ multiplex PCR. The sample shows approximately 160,000 clones, roughly 91% of them seen only once. Points on this clone: Antigen unknown.

The V segment lost 4 bases and the J segment 0 bases; nucleotides outside the gene matches: 20. Germline V gene data show CDR1 as SNHLY and CDR2 as FYNNEI. CDR3 length: 21 amino acids. This sequence was found in a woman aged 18-29 years in good health and CMV-seropositive. Sequencing was carried out using PBMCs. J is TRBJ2-1 and V is TRBV2; 8 bases fit TRBD1. DNA of the CDR3: TGTGCCAGCAGTGGACCCCAAGACAGACAGGGGACAACAAGCTCCTACAATGAGCAGTTCTTC. This codes for CASSGPQDRQGTTSSYNEQFF.